The present T cell receptor (beta chain) was sequenced within a study of blood T cell repertoires in COVID-19. Across the study: Whether acute or convalescent, the COVID-19 samples came from the United States, Italy and Spain. Sources were T cells, B-cell-depleted T cells, or PBMCs; the material itself was cDNA or gDNA.

The CDR3 is 19 amino acids. Germline V gene data show CDR1 as MGHRA and CDR2 as YSYEKL. V was clipped by 1 base and J by 3 bases; unmatched bases: 12. The table came from immunoSEQ multiplex PCR; TCRdb's copy has only in-frame clones and leaves some out. There are 200,000 to 250,000 clones in the sample; around 82% occur only once, and approximately 4.6% lies in the top ten. Sequencing was done on a sample of PBMCs or T cells enriched from blood (not recorded which). This receptor was identified in a man aged 25 to 40 with acute COVID-19. The rearrangement links TRBV4-1 to TRBJ1-2; 12 nucleotides agree with TRBD1. In nucleotides, the CDR3 is TGCGCCAGCAGCCAAGTATTCCGGGACAGGGGGCTTTCCGACTATGGCTACACCTTC. This codes for CASSQVFRDRGLSDYGYTF.